A single sample is the source of the 27 T cell receptor beta chains below, sequenced in a study of molecular identifiers for immune sequencing clone quantification. TCRdb reanalysed the PCR reads using MiXCR and keeps one entry per CDR3 protein. Seen here are about 320,000 distinct CDR3 sequences, roughly 23% observed once, and the top ten hold approximately 0.83%. Source material: naive CD8+ T cells from blood, with Jurkat cell RNA spiked in. Documented subset: FACS-sorted CD8+CD4-CCR7+CD45RA+ naive T cells. The receptors shown here come from a human donor in good health. Some libraries in this study had Jurkat cell RNA spiked in.

In its sample, this clonotype was seen many times. The V and J genes are TRBV30 and TRBJ2-3; possibly TRBD2 for D (6 bases). This CDR3 spans 14 amino acids. The V end lost 0 bases, the J end lost 4 bases, and 11 bases lay between the germline ends. Looked up from germline, CDR1 is GTSNPN and CDR2 is SVGIG (reference sequence). The CDR3 sequence is CAWSVGSGADTQYF. In DNA, the CDR3 is TGTGCCTGGAGTGTGGGTTCGGGAGCAGATACGCAGTATTTT.

This clonotype was picked up a small number of times. The chain has TRBV12-5 and TRBJ2-1, with D unresolved. The CDR3 is 12 residues long. Germline V gene sequence: CDR1 LGHNT, CDR2 FRNRAP. The V and J ends lost 5 bases and 6 bases respectively, with 8 bases between them. The CDR3 sequence is CASGLAGNEQFF. CDR3 sequence (DNA): TGTGCTAGTGGTCTGGCCGGCAATGAGCAGTTCTTC.

This clonotype came up many times. The chain has TRBV6-2 or TRBV6-3 and TRBJ2-1; D is uncertain. CDR1 and CDR2 from the germline V gene are MNHEY and SVGEGT. Trimming left V 11 bases short and J 7 bases short, with 15 bases between. This CDR3 has 12 amino acids. The CDR3 region is CAHGLDANEQFF. The DNA of the CDR3 is TGTGCCCACGGCCTGGATGCAAATGAGCAGTTCTTC.

In regard to this clonotype: This clone may be a read error of a much larger clone one base away. J is TRBJ1-5 and V is TRBV23-1, with D possibly matching TRBD1 (6 bases). TRBV23-1 is an ORF, with its function uncertain. Trimming stripped 0 bases from V and 4 bases from J, with 16 bases between. This CDR3 spans 17 amino acids. This CDR3 reads CASSQSGRDIWNQPQHF. As DNA, the CDR3 is TGCGCCAGCAGTCAATCCGGCAGGGACATATGGAATCAGCCCCAGCATTTT.

Remarks on this clonotype: Just one base apart from a much larger clone, this may be a read error. The chain recombines TRBV28 with TRBJ2-7, with a possible D match to TRBD2 (5 bases). Germline CDR1 reads MDHEN; CDR2 reads SYDVKM. With 4 bases removed from V and 10 bases from J, the gap between germline ends came to 23 bases. The CDR3 spans 15 residues. CDR3 nucleotides: TGTGCCAGCAGTTCACTCCGGGATATCGGCACCGATCAGTACTTC. This translates into CASSSLRDIGTDQYF.

This clonotype came up a few times. The V call is TRBV20-1, the J call TRBJ2-5, with 14 nucleotides matching TRBD2. Germline V CDR1 and CDR2: DFQATT, SNEGSKA (reference sequence). After removal of 1 base from V and 0 bases from J, the junction contained 7 bases not matched to a gene. This CDR3 has 18 residues. The DNA of the CDR3 is TGCAGTGCTAGAGGGGGACTAGCGGGGGCCCGGTACCAAGAGACCCAGTACTTC. It translates to CSARGGLAGARYQETQYF.

Many counts were recorded for this clonotype. The rearrangement links TRBV12-3 or TRBV12-4 to TRBJ1-5; D not certain. With 3 bases removed from V and 9 bases from J, the gap between germline ends came to 9 bases. The CDR3 spans 12 residues. This chain's CDR3 is CASSLAGRPQHF. DNA of the CDR3: TGTGCCAGCAGTTTGGCGGGGAGGCCCCAGCATTTT.

This clonotype was seen ten or more times. The V and J genes are TRBV7-9 and TRBJ2-3; 8 bases map to TRBD2. V shed 4 bases, J shed 0 bases, and the junction held 12 bases outside the gene matches. CDR1 and CDR2 (germline): SEHNR, FQNEAQ (reference sequence). The length of the CDR3 is 18 residues. The CDR3, as DNA: TGTGCCAGCAGCTCCATAGCGGGGCTCATTACTAGCACAGATACGCAGTATTTT. Residues: CASSSIAGLITSTDTQYF.

This clonotype was observed a single time. J is TRBJ2-7 and V is TRBV5-6; D may be TRBD1 (6 bases). Trimming took off 7 bases at V and 5 bases at J, with 22 bases between the two ends. This CDR3 region has 15 residues. Germline V lookup: CDR1 SGHDT, CDR2 YYEEEE. The CDR3 region is CASHGQTAASHEQYF. The CDR3 bases are TGTGCCAGCCACGGACAGACCGCCGCTTCCCACGAGCAGTACTTC.

This clonotype was counted at least ten times. V is TRBV5-6 and J is TRBJ1-5, with TRBD1 matching over 7 bases. The CDR3 spans 17 residues. Trimming at V came to 0 bases and at J to 4 bases, leaving 10 bases not matched to a gene. In germline, CDR1 is SGHDT, CDR2 YYEEEE. CDR3 coding DNA: TGTGCCAGCAGCTTGGCGCCCGGGACAGAAGAGAATCAGCCCCAGCATTTT. Residues: CASSLAPGTEENQPQHF.

Many counts were recorded for this clonotype. At one boundary the junction diverges from the germline segment, which might be a read error. This chain joins TRBV14 and TRBJ2-1; TRBD2 matches 9 bases. CDR1 and CDR2 from the germline V gene are SGHDN and FVKESK. This CDR3 comprises 15 residues. CDR3 in DNA: TGTGCCAGCACCCAAGGGACTAGCTCTAGAAATGAGCAGTTCTTC. This gives the protein CASTQGTSSRNEQFF.

Remarks on this clonotype: The junction departs from the called germline gene at one end, perhaps through a read error. The chain is built from TRBV27 and TRBJ1-1; D perhaps matches TRBD1 (5 bases). The length of the CDR3 is 13 residues. Germline V lookup: CDR1 MNHEY, CDR2 SMNVEV (reference sequence). CDR3 in amino acids: CASSQTANTEASF. CDR3 coding DNA: TGTGCCAGCAGTCAGACAGCGAACACTGAAGCTTCCTTT.

This clonotype was seen repeatedly, ten times or more. The V gene is TRBV19, the J gene TRBJ2-2; 13 bases agree with TRBD2. This CDR3 comprises 16 residues. V gave up 6 bases and J gave up 6 bases; unmatched junction bases: 7. Germline V gives CDR1 LNHDA, CDR2 SQIVND (reference sequence). The CDR3 loop is CASRARTSGGAGELFF. CDR3 DNA sequence: TGTGCCAGTAGGGCGAGGACTAGCGGGGGAGCCGGGGAGCTGTTTTTT.

This chain joins TRBV11-2 and TRBJ2-5; no clear D. The germline V gene encodes CDR1 SGHAT and CDR2 FQNNGV. The CDR3 has 15 residues. The germline V and J ends were trimmed by 5 bases and 2 bases, with 15 bases remaining between them. In DNA form, the CDR3 reads TGTGCCAGCAGCACCCCGTTTCGTGAGCAAGAGACCCAGTACTTC. Residues: CASSTPFREQETQYF. Drawing the rest from reference TRBV11-2 and TRBJ2-5, the complete variable domain is EAGVAQSPRYKIIEKRQSVAFWCNPISGHATLYWYQQILGQGPKLLIQFQNNGVVDDSQLPKDRFSAERLKGVDSTLKIQPAKLEDSAVYLCASSTPFREQETQYFGPGTRLLVL.

This clonotype was found many times. The rearrangement joins TRBV5-4 to TRBJ1-4; maybe TRBD1 (5 bases). There are 15 residues in the CDR3. CDR1 and CDR2 from the germline V gene are SGHNT and YYREEE (reference sequence). V was pared by 4 bases and J by 7 bases, with 17 bases between. CDR3 nucleotides: TGTGCCAGCAGCGCGGGGCCGGGGGAGGGTGAAAAACTGTTTTTT. Residues: CASSAGPGEGEKLFF.

This clonotype was detected ten times or more. The chain links TRBV29-1 to TRBJ2-5; 10 bases fit TRBD2. CDR1 is SQVTM and CDR2 is ANQGSEA in the germline V gene. The V and J ends lost 5 bases and 2 bases, in that order; junction bases with no gene match: 8. The length of the CDR3 is 15 residues. DNA of the CDR3: TGCAGCGTTAAATCTTGGACTAGCGGTCAAGAGACCCAGTACTTC. Translated: CSVKSWTSGQETQYF.

This clonotype came up many times. This chain uses TRBV7-9 with TRBJ2-1, with TRBD2 matching over 15 bases. V shed 5 bases and J 8 bases; nucleotides not matched to a gene: 7. Per the germline V gene, CDR1 is SEHNR and CDR2 is FQNEAQ (reference sequence). The CDR3 spans 16 residues. The CDR3 spells CASSLRTSGRADEQFF. DNA of the CDR3: TGTGCCAGCAGCCTACGGACTAGCGGGAGGGCCGATGAGCAGTTCTTC. Using reference TRBV7-9 and TRBJ2-1 for the parts outside the CDR3, the full variable domain is DTGVSQNPRHKITKRGQNVTFRCDPISEHNRLYWYRQTLGQGPEFLTYFQNEAQLEKSRLLSDRFSAERPKGSFSTLEIQRTEQGDSAMYLCASSLRTSGRADEQFFGPGTRLTVL.

The gene calls are TRBV5-4 and TRBJ2-7; a weak D match, TRBD2 (5 bases). V was shortened by 4 bases and J by 6 bases, with 14 bases between the two germline ends. The CDR3 contains 13 residues. Germline V lookup: CDR1 SGHNT, CDR2 YYREEE (reference sequence). CDR3 residues: CASSGIGETEQYF. CDR3 coding DNA: TGTGCCAGCAGCGGTATCGGGGAAACCGAGCAGTACTTC.

This clonotype has more than one count but fewer than ten. The rearrangement links TRBV4-1 to TRBJ2-7; 10 nucleotides line up with TRBD1. Germline assignment: CDR1 MGHRA and CDR2 YSYEKL. This CDR3 contains 15 residues. Trimming took 2 bases from V and 2 from J; bases not matched to a gene: 3. The CDR3 DNA reads TGCGCCAGCAGCCAACGACAGGGGGCCGCCTACGAGCAGTACTTC. Translated, it gives CASSQRQGAAYEQYF.

This clonotype was observed a few times. V gene TRBV4-3 combines with J gene TRBJ2-3; D gene unclear. V lost 4 bases and J 4 bases, leaving 12 bases between the germline ends. This CDR3 has 14 amino acids. Germline V gives CDR1 LGHNA, CDR2 YSLEER. This CDR3 reads CASSPEALADTQYF. In nucleotides, the CDR3 is TGCGCCAGCAGCCCAGAAGCTTTGGCAGATACGCAGTATTTT.

This clonotype has ten or more counts. The chain links TRBV13 to TRBJ2-6; TRBD1 agrees at 8 bases. This CDR3 has 15 residues. Per germline, CDR1 PRHDT and CDR2 FYEKMQ (reference sequence). After removal of 5 bases from V and 2 bases from J, the junction contained 2 bases not matched to a gene. CDR3 protein: CASSKTGAGANVLTF. The CDR3 DNA reads as TGTGCCAGCAGCAAGACAGGGGCTGGGGCCAACGTCCTGACTTTC. Combining the CDR3 with reference TRBV13 and TRBJ2-6 gives the whole variable domain AAGVIQSPRHLIKEKRETATLKCYPIPRHDTVYWYQQGPGQDPQFLISFYEKMQSDKGSIPDRFSAQQFSDYHSELNMSSLELGDSALYFCASSKTGAGANVLTFGAGSRLTVL.

The chain joins TRBV20-1 to TRBJ2-2; 8 bases are shared with TRBD1. The J segment lost 3 bases and the V segment lost 3 bases, leaving 6 bases of the junction unmatched. The germline gives CDR1 DFQATT, CDR2 SNEGSKA (reference sequence). The CDR3 totals 15 residues. CDR3 sequence reads: CSASKGQEDTGELFF. DNA of the CDR3: TGCAGTGCTAGTAAGGGACAGGAGGACACCGGGGAGCTGTTTTTT.

This clonotype was recorded a few times. The rearrangement joins TRBV6-5 to TRBJ2-7; 8 bases align to TRBD1. The CDR3 length is 16 residues. Germline CDR1 and CDR2: MNHEY and SVGAGI. The V and J ends lost 8 bases and 7 bases, in that order; junction bases with no gene match: 19. In DNA, the CDR3 is TGTGCCAGCTACGCCCCAGGGGGGACAGGTCTAGGGGAGCAGTACTTC. Encoded protein: CASYAPGGTGLGEQYF.

This clonotype was found many times. The chain combines TRBV20-1 with TRBJ2-3; 7 nucleotides match TRBD2. The germline gives CDR1 DFQATT, CDR2 SNEGSKA (reference sequence). After removal of 6 bases from V and 6 bases from J, the junction contained 15 bases not matched to a gene. This CDR3 is 15 amino acids long. CDR3 residues: CSAPRVSFGGDTQYF. In DNA, the CDR3 is TGCAGTGCCCCCCGAGTTAGCTTCGGGGGGGATACGCAGTATTTT.

In the case of this clonotype: This may be a read error, as it is one base from a much larger clone. This chain joins TRBV15 and TRBJ2-3; D is perhaps TRBD1 (6 bases). The CDR3 is 14 residues long. CDR1 and CDR2 from the germline V gene are LNHNV and YYDKDF (reference sequence). CDR3 coding DNA: TGTGCCACCAGCATAAACAGGGCCCGAGATACGCGGTATTTT. Its protein product is CATSINRARDTRYF.

The chain joins TRBV28 to TRBJ1-3; D call uncertain. The CDR3 has 16 amino acids. The germline V gene encodes CDR1 MDHEN and CDR2 SYDVKM. Trimming took off 6 bases at V and 0 bases at J, with 15 bases between the two ends. The CDR3 DNA reads as TGTGCCAGCAGCCTGGCGACCGAGAGCTCTGGAAACACCATATATTTT. Encoded protein: CASSLATESSGNTIYF. The full variable domain, in which reference TRBV28 and TRBJ1-3 provide the parts outside the CDR3, is DVKVTQSSRYLVKRTGEKVFLECVQDMDHENMFWYRQDPGLGLRLIYFSYDVKMKEKGDIPEGYSVSREKKERFSLILESASTNQTSMYLCASSLATESSGNTIYFGEGSWLTVV.

In this sample, this clonotype turned up many times. V and J are TRBV7-9 and TRBJ2-2; TRBD2 aligns across 9 bases. Germline lookup yields CDR1 SEHNR and CDR2 FQNEAQ (reference sequence). V shed 5 bases, J shed 6 bases, and the junction held 7 bases outside the gene matches. This CDR3 region has 15 residues. The CDR3 sequence: CASSHLVAGAGELFF. The CDR3 DNA reads as TGTGCCAGCAGCCACCTGGTAGCGGGAGCCGGGGAGCTGTTTTTT. Full variable domain (rest looked up from reference TRBV7-9 and TRBJ2-2): DTGVSQNPRHKITKRGQNVTFRCDPISEHNRLYWYRQTLGQGPEFLTYFQNEAQLEKSRLLSDRFSAERPKGSFSTLEIQRTEQGDSAMYLCASSHLVAGAGELFFGEGSRLTVL.